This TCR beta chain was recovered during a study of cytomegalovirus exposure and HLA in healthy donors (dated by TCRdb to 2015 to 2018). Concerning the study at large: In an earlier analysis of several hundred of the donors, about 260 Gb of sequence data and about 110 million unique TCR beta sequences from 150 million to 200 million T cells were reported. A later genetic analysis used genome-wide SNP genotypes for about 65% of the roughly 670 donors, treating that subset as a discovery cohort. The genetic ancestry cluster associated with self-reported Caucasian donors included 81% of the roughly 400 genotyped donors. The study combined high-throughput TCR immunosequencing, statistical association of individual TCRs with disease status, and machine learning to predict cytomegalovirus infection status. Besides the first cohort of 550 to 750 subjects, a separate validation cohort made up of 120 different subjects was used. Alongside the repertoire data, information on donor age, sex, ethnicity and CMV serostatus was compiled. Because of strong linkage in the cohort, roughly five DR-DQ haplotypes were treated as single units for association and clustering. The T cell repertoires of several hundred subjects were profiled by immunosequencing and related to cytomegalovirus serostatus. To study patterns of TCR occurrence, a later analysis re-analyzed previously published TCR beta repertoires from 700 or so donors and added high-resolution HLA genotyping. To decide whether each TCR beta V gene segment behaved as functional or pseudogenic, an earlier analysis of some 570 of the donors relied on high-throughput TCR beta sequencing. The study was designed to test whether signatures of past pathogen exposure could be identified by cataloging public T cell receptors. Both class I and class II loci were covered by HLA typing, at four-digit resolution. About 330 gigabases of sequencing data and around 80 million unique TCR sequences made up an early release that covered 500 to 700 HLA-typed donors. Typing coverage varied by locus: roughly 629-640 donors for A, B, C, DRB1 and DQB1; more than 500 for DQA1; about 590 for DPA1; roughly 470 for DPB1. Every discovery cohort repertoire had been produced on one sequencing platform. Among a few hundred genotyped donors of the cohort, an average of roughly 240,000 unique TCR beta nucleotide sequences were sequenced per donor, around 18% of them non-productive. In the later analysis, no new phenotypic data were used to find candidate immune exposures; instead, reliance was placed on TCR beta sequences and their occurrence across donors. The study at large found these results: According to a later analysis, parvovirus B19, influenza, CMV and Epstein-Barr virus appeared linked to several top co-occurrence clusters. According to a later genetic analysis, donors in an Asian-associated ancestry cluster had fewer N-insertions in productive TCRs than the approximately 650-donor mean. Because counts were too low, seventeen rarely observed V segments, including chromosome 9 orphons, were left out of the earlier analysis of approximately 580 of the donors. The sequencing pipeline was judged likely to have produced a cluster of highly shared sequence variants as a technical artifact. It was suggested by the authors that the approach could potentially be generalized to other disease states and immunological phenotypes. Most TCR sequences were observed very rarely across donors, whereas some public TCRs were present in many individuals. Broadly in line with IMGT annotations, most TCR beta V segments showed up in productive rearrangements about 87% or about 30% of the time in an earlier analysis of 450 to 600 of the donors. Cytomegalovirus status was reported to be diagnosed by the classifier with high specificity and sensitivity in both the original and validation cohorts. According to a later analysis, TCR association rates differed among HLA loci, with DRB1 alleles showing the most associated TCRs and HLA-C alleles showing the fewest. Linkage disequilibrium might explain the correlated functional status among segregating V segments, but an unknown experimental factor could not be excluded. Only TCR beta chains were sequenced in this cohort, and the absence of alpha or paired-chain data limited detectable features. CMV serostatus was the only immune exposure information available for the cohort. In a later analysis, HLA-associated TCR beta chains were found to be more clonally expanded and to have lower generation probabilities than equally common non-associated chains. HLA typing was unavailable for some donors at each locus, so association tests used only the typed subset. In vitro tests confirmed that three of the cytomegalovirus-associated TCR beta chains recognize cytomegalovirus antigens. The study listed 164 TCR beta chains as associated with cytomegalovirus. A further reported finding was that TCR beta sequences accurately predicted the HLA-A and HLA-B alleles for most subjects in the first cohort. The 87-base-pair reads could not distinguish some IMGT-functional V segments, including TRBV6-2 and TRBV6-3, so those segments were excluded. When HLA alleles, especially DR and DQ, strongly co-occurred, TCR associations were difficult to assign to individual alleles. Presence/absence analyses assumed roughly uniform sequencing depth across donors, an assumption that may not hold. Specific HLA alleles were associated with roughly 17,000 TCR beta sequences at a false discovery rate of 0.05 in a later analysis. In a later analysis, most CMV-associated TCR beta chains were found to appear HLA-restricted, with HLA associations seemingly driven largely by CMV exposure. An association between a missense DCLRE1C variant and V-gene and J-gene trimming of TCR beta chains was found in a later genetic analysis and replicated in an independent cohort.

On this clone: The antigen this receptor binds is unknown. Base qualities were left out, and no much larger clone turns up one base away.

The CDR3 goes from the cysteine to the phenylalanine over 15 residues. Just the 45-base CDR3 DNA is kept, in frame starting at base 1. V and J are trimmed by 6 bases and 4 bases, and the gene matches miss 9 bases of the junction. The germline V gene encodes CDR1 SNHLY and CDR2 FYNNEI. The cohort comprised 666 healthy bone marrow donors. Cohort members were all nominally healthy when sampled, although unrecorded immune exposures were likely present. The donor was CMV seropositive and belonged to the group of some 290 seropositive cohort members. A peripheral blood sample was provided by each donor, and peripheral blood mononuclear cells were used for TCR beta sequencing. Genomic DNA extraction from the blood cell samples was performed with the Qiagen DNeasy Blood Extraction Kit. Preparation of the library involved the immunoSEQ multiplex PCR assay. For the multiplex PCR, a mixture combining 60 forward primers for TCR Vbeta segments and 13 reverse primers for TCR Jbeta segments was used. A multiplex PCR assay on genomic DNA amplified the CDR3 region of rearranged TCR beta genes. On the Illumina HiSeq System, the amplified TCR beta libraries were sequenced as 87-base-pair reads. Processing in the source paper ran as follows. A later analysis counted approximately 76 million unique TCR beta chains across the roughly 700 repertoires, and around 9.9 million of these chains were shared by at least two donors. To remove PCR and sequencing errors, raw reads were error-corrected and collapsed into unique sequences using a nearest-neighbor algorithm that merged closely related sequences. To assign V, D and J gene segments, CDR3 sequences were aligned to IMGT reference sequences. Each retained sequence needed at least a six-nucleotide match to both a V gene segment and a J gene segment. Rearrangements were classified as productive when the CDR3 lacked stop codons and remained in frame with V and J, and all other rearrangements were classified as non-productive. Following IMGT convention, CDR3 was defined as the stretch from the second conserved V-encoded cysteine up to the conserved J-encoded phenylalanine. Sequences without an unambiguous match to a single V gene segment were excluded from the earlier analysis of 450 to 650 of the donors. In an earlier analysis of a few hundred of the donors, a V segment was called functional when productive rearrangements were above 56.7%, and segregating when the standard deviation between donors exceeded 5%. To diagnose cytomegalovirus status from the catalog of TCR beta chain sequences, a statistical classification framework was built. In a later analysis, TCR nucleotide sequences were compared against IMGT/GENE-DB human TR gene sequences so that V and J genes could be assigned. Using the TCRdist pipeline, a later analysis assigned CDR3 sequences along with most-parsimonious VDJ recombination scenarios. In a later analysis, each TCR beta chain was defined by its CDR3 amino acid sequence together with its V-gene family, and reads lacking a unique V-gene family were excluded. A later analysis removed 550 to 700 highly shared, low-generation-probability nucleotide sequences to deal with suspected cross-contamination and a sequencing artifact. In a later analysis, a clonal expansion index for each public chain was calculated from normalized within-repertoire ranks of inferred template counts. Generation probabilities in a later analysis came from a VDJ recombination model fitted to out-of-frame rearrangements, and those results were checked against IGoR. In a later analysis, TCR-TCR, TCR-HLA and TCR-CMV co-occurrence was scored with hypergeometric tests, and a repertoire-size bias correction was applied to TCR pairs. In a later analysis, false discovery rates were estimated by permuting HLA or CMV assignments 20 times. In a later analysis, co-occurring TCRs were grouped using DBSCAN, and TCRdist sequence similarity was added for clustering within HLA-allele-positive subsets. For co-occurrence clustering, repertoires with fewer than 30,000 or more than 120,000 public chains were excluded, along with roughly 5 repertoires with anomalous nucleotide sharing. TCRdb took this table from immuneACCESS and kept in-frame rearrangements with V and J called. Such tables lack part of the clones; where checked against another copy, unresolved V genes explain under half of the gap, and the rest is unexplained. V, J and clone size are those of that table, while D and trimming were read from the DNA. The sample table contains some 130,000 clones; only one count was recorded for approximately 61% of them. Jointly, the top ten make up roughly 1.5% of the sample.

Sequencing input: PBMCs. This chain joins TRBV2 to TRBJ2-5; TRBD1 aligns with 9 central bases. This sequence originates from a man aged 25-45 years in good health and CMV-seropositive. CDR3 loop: CASRQRTGELETQYF. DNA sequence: TGTGCCAGCAGGCAAAGGACAGGGGAACTAGAGACCCAGTACTTC.